This TCR beta chain was identified in a study of cytomegalovirus exposure and HLA in healthy donors (dated by TCRdb to 2016 to 2017). Regarding the study in general: In an earlier analysis of approximately 500 of the donors, about 260 Gb of sequence data and some 100 million unique TCR beta sequences from roughly 180 million T cells were reported. Donor age, sex, ethnicity and CMV serostatus were compiled alongside the repertoire data. An early release covering roughly 580 HLA-typed donors comprised about 290 gigabases of sequencing data and 65 million to 100 million unique TCR sequences. The genetic ancestry cluster associated with self-reported Caucasian donors included over 65% of the 398 genotyped donors. The aim of the study was to test whether cataloging public T cell receptors could identify signatures of past pathogen exposure. A later analysis re-examined previously published TCR beta repertoires from more than 600 donors and added high-resolution HLA genotyping to investigate patterns of TCR occurrence. HLA typing covered class I and class II loci at four-digit resolution. Genome-wide SNP genotypes for about 65% of the roughly 670 donors were used in a later genetic analysis, which treated that subset as a discovery cohort. Several DR-DQ haplotypes were treated as single units for association and clustering because of strong linkage in the cohort. In the later analysis, no new phenotypic data were used to find candidate immune exposures; instead, reliance was placed on TCR beta sequences and their occurrence across donors. A separate validation cohort of 100 to 150 different subjects was used in addition to the 666-subject first cohort. Among about 400 genotyped donors of the cohort, an average of around 250,000 unique TCR beta nucleotide sequences was sequenced per donor, of which roughly 17% were non-productive. To predict cytomegalovirus infection status, the study brought together high-throughput TCR immunosequencing, statistical association of individual TCRs with disease status, and machine learning. The study used immunosequencing to profile the T cell repertoires of more than 650 subjects and linked those repertoires to cytomegalovirus serostatus. An earlier analysis of fewer than 700 of the donors applied high-throughput TCR beta sequencing to assess whether each TCR beta V gene segment acted as functional or pseudogenic. Typing coverage varied by locus: about 620-630 donors for A, B, C, DRB1 and DQB1; more than 500 for DQA1; over 600 for DPA1; under 490 for DPB1. All discovery cohort repertoires had been generated on a single sequencing platform. The study at large found these results: A later genetic analysis reported fewer N-insertions in productive TCRs among donors in an Asian-associated ancestry cluster than the approximately 700-donor mean. Several of the top co-occurrence clusters appeared to be linked to parvovirus B19, influenza, CMV and Epstein-Barr virus, according to a later analysis. A group of highly shared sequence variants was considered likely to be a technical artifact of the sequencing pipeline. In a later analysis, the rate of TCR association differed among HLA loci, with DRB1 alleles having the most associated TCRs and HLA-C alleles having the fewest. Because counts were too low, more than 15 rarely observed V segments, including chromosome 9 orphons, were left out of the earlier analysis of 587 of the donors. Most TCR sequences were seen in very few donors, while some public TCRs were found in many individuals. In an earlier analysis of around 600 of the donors, most TCR beta V segments were observed in productive rearrangements about 90% or about 30% of the time, broadly matching IMGT annotations. An association between a missense DCLRE1C variant and V-gene and J-gene trimming of TCR beta chains was found in a later genetic analysis and replicated in an independent cohort. Some IMGT-functional V segments, including TRBV6-2 and TRBV6-3, could not be distinguished by the 87-base-pair reads and were therefore excluded. Only TCR beta chains were sequenced in this cohort, and the absence of alpha or paired-chain data limited detectable features. In a later analysis, HLA-associated TCR beta chains were found to be more clonally expanded and to have lower generation probabilities than equally common non-associated chains. Because some donors lacked HLA typing at each locus, the association tests relied only on the typed subset. When HLA alleles, especially DR and DQ, strongly co-occurred, attributing TCR associations to individual alleles was difficult. According to a later analysis, most CMV-associated TCR beta chains appeared to be HLA-restricted, and the HLA associations seemed to be driven largely by CMV exposure. The only immune exposure information available for the cohort was CMV serostatus. According to the authors, the approach could potentially be generalized to other disease states and immunological phenotypes. Sequencing depth was assumed to be roughly uniform across donors in the presence/absence analyses, though that assumption may not hold. A further reported finding was that TCR beta sequences accurately predicted the HLA-A and HLA-B alleles for most subjects in the first cohort. In vitro tests confirmed that a few of the cytomegalovirus-associated TCR beta chains recognize cytomegalovirus antigens. Cytomegalovirus status was reported to be diagnosed by the classifier with high specificity and sensitivity in both the original and validation cohorts. The study gave a list of 150 to 200 TCR beta chains associated with cytomegalovirus. Specific HLA alleles were associated with roughly 16,000 TCR beta sequences at a false discovery rate of 0.05 in a later analysis. Linkage disequilibrium might explain the correlated functional status among segregating V segments, but an unknown experimental factor could not be excluded.

Receptor amplification or capture employed the immunoSEQ multiplex PCR assay. For the multiplex PCR, a mixture combining 60 forward primers for TCR Vbeta segments and 13 reverse primers for TCR Jbeta segments was used. A multiplex PCR assay on genomic DNA amplified the CDR3 region of rearranged TCR beta genes. The amplified TCR beta libraries were sequenced on the Illumina HiSeq System as 87-base-pair reads. The authors processed their data as follows. A later analysis counted around 72 million unique TCR beta chains across the 550 to 750 repertoires, and 9 million to 14 million of these chains were shared by at least two donors. To remove PCR and sequencing errors, raw reads were error-corrected and collapsed into unique sequences using a nearest-neighbor algorithm that merged closely related sequences. CDR3 sequences were aligned to IMGT reference sequences to assign V, D and J gene segments. Each retained sequence needed at least a six-nucleotide match to both a V gene segment and a J gene segment. Rearrangements were called productive when the CDR3 lacked stop codons and stayed in frame with V and J; all others were non-productive. Following IMGT convention, CDR3 was defined as the stretch from the second conserved V-encoded cysteine to the conserved J-encoded phenylalanine. The earlier analysis of 500 to 650 of the donors excluded any sequence lacking an unambiguous match to a single V gene segment. An earlier analysis of fewer than 750 of the donors classified V segments as functional when productive rearrangements were above 56.7% and as segregating when the standard deviation between donors was above 5%. To diagnose cytomegalovirus status from the catalog of TCR beta chain sequences, a statistical classification framework was built. A later analysis assigned V and J genes by comparing TCR nucleotide sequences with IMGT/GENE-DB human TR gene sequences. The TCRdist pipeline was used in a later analysis to assign CDR3 sequences and most-parsimonious VDJ recombination scenarios. A later analysis defined each TCR beta chain by its CDR3 amino acid sequence plus V-gene family, and excluded reads lacking a unique V-gene family. In a later analysis, fewer than 600 highly shared, low-generation-probability nucleotide sequences were removed to address suspected cross-contamination and a sequencing artifact. For each public chain, a later analysis derived a clonal expansion index from normalized ranks of inferred template counts within each repertoire. In a later analysis, generation probabilities were computed using a VDJ recombination model fitted to out-of-frame rearrangements, and the results were checked against IGoR. Hypergeometric tests were used in a later analysis to score TCR-TCR, TCR-HLA and TCR-CMV co-occurrence, with a repertoire-size bias correction applied to the TCR pairs. In a later analysis, false discovery rates were estimated by permuting HLA or CMV assignments 20 times. In a later analysis, co-occurring TCRs were grouped using DBSCAN, with TCRdist sequence similarity added in when clustering inside HLA-allele-positive subsets. Co-occurrence clustering excluded repertoires with fewer than 30,000 or more than 120,000 public chains, plus five with anomalous nucleotide sharing. In TCRdb, the immuneACCESS table is reduced to in-frame sequences with V and J assigned. These tables do not hold every clone; where another copy was compared, an unresolved V gene accounts for under half, and the others remain unexplained. That table supplies the V and J calls and clone size; D and trimming were determined from the DNA. The sample records some 150,000 clones, about 80% of which are singletons. The ten largest clones take up about 3.9% of the sample.

The cohort comprised some 700 healthy bone marrow donors. Cohort members were all nominally healthy when sampled, although unrecorded immune exposures were likely present. The donor tested CMV seronegative and was one of the 352 seronegative cohort members. Every donor gave a peripheral blood sample, and the peripheral blood mononuclear cells from that sample were used for TCR beta sequencing. Genomic DNA was extracted from the blood cell samples with the Qiagen DNeasy Blood Extraction Kit. This clone was seen a handful of times. Its antigen target is currently unknown. Base qualities are missing; no much larger clone stands one base away. V ends up 2 bases short and J 8 bases short, with an unmatched junction base count of 9. According to the germline V gene (reference sequence), CDR1 reads LNHDA and CDR2 reads SQIVND. The CDR3, cysteine through phenylalanine, is 16 amino acids long. The DNA shown is the 48-base CDR3, in frame from base 1.

This sequence was found in a man aged 18 to 29 in good health and CMV-seronegative. The rearranged chain carries TRBV19 and TRBJ1-4; 9 nucleotides in the junction match TRBD1. Material: PBMCs. DNA sequence: TGTGCCAGTAGTATAAATTTCGGGACAGGGAAAGAAAAACTGTTTTTT. This sequence encodes CASSINFGTGKEKLFF.